These 14 T cell receptor beta chains originate from one sample sequenced in a study of spatial heterogeneity in lung cancer. Each CDR3 protein is one row after TCRdb ran MiXCR on the 5' RACE reads. The sample has roughly 9,300 distinct CDR3 sequences, less than 9% seen once. Time point defined: sample taken at primary tumor resection. Whole RNA, which was extracted from tumor, nontumor lung tissue or frozen PBMC, was sequenced without any cell sorting. Sequences were derived from PBMCs, sampled at surgery. Receptors originate from a female donor with early-stage non-small cell lung cancer.

The V gene is TRBV6-5, the J gene TRBJ1-1; D call uncertain. Between the trimmed V and J ends, which lost 7 bases and 4 bases, there was a span of 13 bases. Germline CDR1 and CDR2: MNHEY and SVGAGI. CDR3 size: 13 residues. CDR3 sequence: CASTNGLGTEAFF. The DNA for the CDR3 is TGTGCCAGCACTAACGGGTTGGGCACTGAAGCTTTCTTT.

This clonotype has a count of ten or more. The rearrangement uses TRBV25-1 and TRBJ2-2; 9 positions match TRBD1. The CDR3 extends over 19 amino acids. Germline assignment: CDR1 MGHDK and CDR2 SYGVNS. The trim removed 9 bases at V and 6 bases at J, leaving 23 bases unmatched. CDR3 amino acids: CASRTRPGQGIPPAGELFF. The DNA of the CDR3 is TGTGCCAGTCGCACCCGACCGGGACAGGGCATTCCCCCCGCCGGGGAGCTGTTTTTT.

In this sample, this clonotype turned up many times. The chain combines TRBV28 with TRBJ1-1; no reliable D call. This CDR3 is 13 amino acids long. V was shortened by 8 bases and J by 5 bases, with 15 bases between the two germline ends. Germline-derived CDR1 and CDR2 are MDHEN and SYDVKM. CDR3 protein: CASRGVGRTEAFF. In DNA form, the CDR3 reads TGTGCCAGCCGGGGAGTTGGCAGGACTGAAGCTTTCTTT.

This clonotype was detected ten times or more. The chain combines TRBV19 with TRBJ2-7; a possible D gene is TRBD1 (6 bases). V lost 5 bases, J lost 1 base, and 15 bases lay in between. This CDR3 is 15 amino acids long. Germline-derived CDR1 and CDR2 are LNHDA and SQIVND (reference sequence). CDR3 region: CASSLRTAISYEQYF. The CDR3 coding sequence is TGTGCCAGTAGTCTACGGACAGCTATTTCCTACGAGCAGTACTTC.

By its share, this clonotype is large. This chain links TRBV7-9 with TRBJ2-7; D remains ambiguous. Germline CDR1 is SEHNR and CDR2 is FQNEAQ (reference sequence). The CDR3 runs 11 residues. V was trimmed by 5 bases and J by 6 bases, leaving 8 bases between them. The CDR3 DNA follows: TGTGCCAGCAGCCTCTCCGGCGAGCAGTACTTC. This translates into CASSLSGEQYF. Filled out from reference TRBV7-9 and TRBJ2-7, the complete variable domain reads DTGVSQNPRHKITKRGQNVTFRCDPISEHNRLYWYRQTLGQGPEFLTYFQNEAQLEKSRLLSDRFSAERPKGSFSTLEIQRTEQGDSAMYLCASSLSGEQYFGPGTRLTVT.

This clonotype was seen many times. CDR3 DNA: TGTGCCACCAGTGATTTCCCGGGCAACCAAGAGACCCAGTACTTC. This gives the protein CATSDFPGNQETQYF. V and J are TRBV24-1 and TRBJ2-5; D is unclear. CDR3 length: 15 residues. Trimming shortened V by 1 base and J by 0 bases, and 8 bases separated the two germline ends. Germline-derived CDR1 and CDR2 are KGHDR and SFDVKD.

This clonotype was picked up many times. The gene calls are TRBV4-1 and TRBJ2-1, with 7 positions matching TRBD2. Trimming removed 0 bases from V and 3 bases from J; junction bases left unmatched: 8. Germline CDR1 is MGHRA and CDR2 is YSYEKL. CDR3 length: 17 amino acids. The CDR3 nucleotides are TGCGCCAGCAGCCAAGATTTGTGGGGGGGAGTCTACAATGAGCAGTTCTTC. Translation: CASSQDLWGGVYNEQFF.

The table lists this clonotype with many counts. V gene TRBV27 combines with J gene TRBJ1-3; 8 bases agree with TRBD1. This CDR3 has 16 residues. V dropped 5 bases and J dropped 0; count of bases not matched to a gene: 6. In germline, CDR1 is MNHEY, CDR2 SMNVEV (reference sequence). The CDR3 reads CASSPYTGGSGNTIYF. The CDR3 DNA reads as TGTGCCAGCAGTCCCTATACAGGGGGCTCTGGAAACACCATATATTTT.

This clonotype has just a few counts. V gene TRBV5-1 combines with J gene TRBJ1-2; no reliable D call. Trimming removed 1 base from V and 4 bases from J, with 8 bases in between. CDR3 length: 13 residues. Germline loops: CDR1 SGHRS, CDR2 YFSETQ. Here the CDR3 reads CASSLRQSYGYTF. As DNA, the CDR3 is TGCGCCAGCAGCTTGCGGCAGAGCTATGGCTACACCTTC.

This clonotype is medium-sized within its sample. In nucleotides, the CDR3 is TGTGCCAGCAGCCAGACAGGGAATGGCTACACCTTC. This translates into CASSQTGNGYTF. The J gene is TRBJ1-2, the V gene TRBV3-1; 7 nucleotides align to TRBD1. This CDR3 is built from 12 residues. V was pared by 3 bases and J by 6 bases, with 1 base of the junction left unmatched. Germline V gene data show CDR1 as LGHDT and CDR2 as YNNKEL (reference sequence).

In its sample, this clonotype was seen a few times. The V and J genes are TRBV7-9 and TRBJ2-1, with D tentatively TRBD1 or TRBD2 (5 bases each). Germline loops: CDR1 SEHNR, CDR2 FQNEAQ (reference sequence). The length of the CDR3 is 15 residues. V was pared by 4 bases and J by 5 bases, with 15 bases between. DNA of the CDR3: TGTGCCAGCAGCTGGGCCGGGACGGGGAACAATGAGCAGTTCTTC. It specifies CASSWAGTGNNEQFF.

The J gene is TRBJ2-5, the V gene TRBV29-1; D gene ambiguous. Trimming took 6 bases from V and 0 from J, leaving 2 bases between them. The V gene's germline CDR1 is SQVTM and CDR2 ANQGSEA. This CDR3 region has 10 residues. CDR3 in amino acids: CSVYQETQYF. For the CDR3, the DNA is TGCAGCGTGTACCAAGAGACCCAGTACTTC.

The chain carries TRBV11-2 and TRBJ2-4; D gene unclear. The germline CDR1 and CDR2 sequences are SGHAT and FQNNGV. The germline V and J ends were trimmed by 1 base and 0 bases, with 13 bases remaining between them. This CDR3 comprises 17 residues. The CDR3 coding sequence is TGTGCCAGCAGCTTAGGGGTCGGCGGTCTAGCCAAAAACATTCAGTACTTC. Translated: CASSLGVGGLAKNIQYF.

This clonotype was seen many times. This sequence joins TRBV11-2 and TRBJ2-5, with D hard to call. The CDR3 consists of 15 residues. V was clipped by 2 bases and J by 2 bases, with 12 bases between them. From germline, CDR1 is SGHAT and CDR2 FQNNGV. The CDR3 protein is CASSLMQQRQETQYF. The CDR3 DNA sequence: TGTGCCAGCAGCTTAATGCAGCAGCGACAAGAGACCCAGTACTTC.